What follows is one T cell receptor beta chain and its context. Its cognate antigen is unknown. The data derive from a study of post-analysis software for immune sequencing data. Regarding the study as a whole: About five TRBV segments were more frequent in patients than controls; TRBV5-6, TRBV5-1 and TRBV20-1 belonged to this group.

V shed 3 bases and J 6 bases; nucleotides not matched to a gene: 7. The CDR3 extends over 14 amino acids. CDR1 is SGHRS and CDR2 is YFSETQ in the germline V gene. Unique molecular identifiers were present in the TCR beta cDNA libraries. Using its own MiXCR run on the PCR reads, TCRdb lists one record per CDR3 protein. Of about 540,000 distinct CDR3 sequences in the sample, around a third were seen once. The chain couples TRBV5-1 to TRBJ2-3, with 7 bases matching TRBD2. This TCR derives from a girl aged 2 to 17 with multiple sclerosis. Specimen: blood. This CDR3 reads CASSWTLALDTQYF. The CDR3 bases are TGCGCCAGCAGCTGGACACTAGCGTTGGATACGCAGTATTTT.